This TCR beta chain was sequenced for a study of blood T cell repertoires in COVID-19. CDR3 length: 15 amino acids. V was pared by 3 bases and J by 8 bases, with 9 bases of the junction left unmatched. Germline CDR1 reads KGHSH; CDR2 reads LQKENI. Measured with immunoSEQ multiplex PCR; TCRdb has only the in-frame clones, and not every one. The sample lists hundreds of thousands of clones; about nine tenths were seen once. This TCR was recovered from a man between 60 and 70 years old who had recovered from COVID-19. The V gene is TRBV18, the J gene TRBJ2-1, with TRBD1 identical over 8 bases. The sample comprised PBMCs or T cells enriched from blood (not recorded which). The CDR3 nucleotides read TGTGCCAGCTCACCTCTGCGACAGGGGCTGGATGAGCAGTTCTTC. Amino acid sequence: CASSPLRQGLDEQFF.